The source of this TCR beta chain is a study of OX40 agonist ivuxolimab in advanced cancers. Describing the broader study: Ivuxolimab was an agonistic, fully human IgG2 monoclonal antibody directed against OX40 (CD134), a costimulatory receptor. In the dose-escalation cohort, 82.7% of patients were male, and the mean age was roughly 60 years with a range of roughly 23 to 79. Partial responses occurred in three dose-escalation patients: two with cutaneous melanoma and one with hepatocellular carcinoma. Among the approximately 50 dose-escalation patients, around 20 had hepatocellular carcinoma, roughly 15 melanoma, 9 renal cell carcinoma and 9 head and neck cancer. The purpose of peripheral TCRbeta sequencing was to test whether ivuxolimab changed TCR sequence diversity and led to clonal T-cell expansion. Intravenous ivuxolimab was administered to patients every 2 weeks at six dose levels: 0.01, 0.1, 0.3, 1.5, 3 and 10 mg/kg. The paper covers the monotherapy dose-escalation part of the phase I ivuxolimab trial, which included N of about 50 patients. Patients were allowed to have had prior anti-PD-1, anti-PD-L1 or anti-CTLA-4 therapy, and approximately 41% of the dose-escalation patients had previously received checkpoint inhibitors.

The trial excluded patients who had a history of autoimmune disease or who were on systemic immunosuppression. Peripheral blood for TCR sequencing was drawn from every dose cohort at baseline, at cycle 4 day 1 and at cycle 7 day 1. Samples were obtained from an open-label, multicenter, first-in-human phase I dose-escalation trial of ivuxolimab. Adults with locally advanced or metastatic head and neck squamous cell, hepatocellular, melanoma or renal cell carcinoma were enrolled in the trial. Before TCR sequencing, CD4+ T cells and CD8+ T cells from peripheral blood were sorted into separate populations. Results and caveats for the whole study, not just this receptor: After ivuxolimab, expanded clones were on average more numerous among CD8+ T cells than among CD4+ T cells. The antigen specificity of the clonally expanded peripheral T cells was not determined. At doses of 0.1 to 3.0 mg/kg, clonal expansion of both CD4+ and CD8+ T cells in blood was seen between baseline and week 6. Low levels of normalized T-cell clonal expansion were also seen in some patients who did not respond. In the 0.1-3.0 mg/kg groups, partial responders had among the lowest normalized peripheral clonal expansion, particularly in CD8+ T cells.

The CDR3 goes from the cysteine to the phenylalanine over 13 residues. The entry retains the CDR3 DNA only, 39 bases that are in frame from base 1. From V the trimming removes 4 bases and from J it removes 10 bases, while the gene matches leave 7 bases of the junction unaccounted for. In the germline V gene (reference sequence), CDR1 corresponds to SGHKS and CDR2 to YYEKEE. For sequencing of the TCRbeta CDR3 region, genomic DNA was extracted from the sorted cells. TCRbeta CDR3 regions were sequenced using the immunoSEQ Assay. TCRdb limited this immuneACCESS table to in-frame rearrangements with V and J called. A share of clones is missing; checked studies link under half to unresolved V genes, and the rest is unexplained. This sample is represented by 40,000 to 55,000 clones; about 88% of them were singletons. Together, the top ten hold approximately 13% of the sample. Note on this clone: Its antigen is still unknown. Base qualities are not at hand, and no much larger clone is one base apart.

The specimen comprised CD4+ or CD8+ T cells sorted from blood, sampled in a trial of the OX40 agonist ivuxolimab. The origin of this receptor is an adult with an advanced solid tumor such as melanoma, head and neck, liver or kidney cancer. The chain is assembled from TRBV5-5 and TRBJ1-1, with 10 central nucleotides matching TRBD1. This receptor carries the CDR3 CASSGDRGFGAFF. The nucleotide sequence is given as TGTGCCAGCAGCGGGGACAGGGGTTTTGGAGCTTTCTTT.